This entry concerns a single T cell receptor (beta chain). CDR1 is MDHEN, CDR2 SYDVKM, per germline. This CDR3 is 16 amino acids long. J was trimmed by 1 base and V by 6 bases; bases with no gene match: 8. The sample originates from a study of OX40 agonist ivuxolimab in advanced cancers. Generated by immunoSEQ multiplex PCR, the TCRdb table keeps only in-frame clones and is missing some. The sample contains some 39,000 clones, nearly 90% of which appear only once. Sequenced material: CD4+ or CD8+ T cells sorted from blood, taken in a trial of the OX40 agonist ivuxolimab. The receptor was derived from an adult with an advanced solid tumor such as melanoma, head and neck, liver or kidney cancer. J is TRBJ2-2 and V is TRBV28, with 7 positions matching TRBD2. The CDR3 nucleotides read TGTGCCAGCAGGTCAACAGAGCGGGGGAACACCGGGGAGCTGTTTTTT. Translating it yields CASRSTERGNTGELFF. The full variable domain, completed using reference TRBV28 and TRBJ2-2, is DVKVTQSSRYLVKRTGEKVFLECVQDMDHENMFWYRQDPGLGLRLIYFSYDVKMKEKGDIPEGYSVSREKKERFSLILESASTNQTSMYLCASRSTERGNTGELFFGEGSRLTVL.